This TCR beta chain was sequenced for a study of cytomegalovirus exposure and HLA in healthy donors. The PCR employed 60 Vbeta primers together with 13 Jbeta primers. Only in-frame clones appear in the TCRdb table, and some are missing; sequencing was by immunoSEQ multiplex PCR. The data show about 120,000 clones, roughly four fifths seen once. CDR1 is SGHNT, CDR2 YYREEE, per germline (reference sequence). The J segment lost 2 bases and the V segment lost 3 bases, leaving 3 bases of the junction unmatched. The CDR3 is 14 amino acids. Notes on this clone: Antigen unknown.

General study results and limits: The authors later linked a missense DCLRE1C variant to TCR beta V- and J-gene trimming.

Material: PBMCs. V is TRBV5-4 and J is TRBJ2-3; 7 bases align to TRBD1. This sequence was found in a middle-aged man in good health and CMV-seronegative. CDR3: CASSSGQPTDTQYF. DNA for the CDR3: TGTGCCAGCAGCTCGGGACAGCCCACAGATACGCAGTATTTT.